The sequence of this TCR beta chain was determined in a study of blood T cell repertoires in COVID-19 (dated by TCRdb to 2019 to 2021). About the investigation overall: Collaborator samples came from the United States, Italy and Spain and covered acute and convalescent phases of COVID-19. The prospective study material was composed of cDNA or gDNA derived from T cells, B-cell-depleted T cells, or PBMCs. The dataset comprised deeply sampled blood TCRbeta repertoires from subjects exposed to, actively infected with, or recovered from COVID-19. The repertoires were released in a freely available public database meant as a resource for research on the immune response to SARS-CoV-2. Samples were obtained from the ongoing ImmuneRACE study (first 160 participants) and from some 1,300 subjects provided by 6 global collaborators. Nearly every sample came with metadata listing a de-identified subject ID, COVID-19 status, age in years and sex. Where available, HLA class I and class II types were taken from metadata supplied by the sample provider and were not determined by assay-based typing. Overall study results and their limits: The quantity of clinical and demographic metadata differed by source and by participant and was supplied without curation.

As to this clone: Which antigen it targets is not known. No base-level quality is on record; no much larger clone is a single base apart.

Relative to germline, V is missing 3 bases and J is missing 0 bases, with 3 bases of the junction outside any gene match. As encoded in the germline V gene, CDR1 is MGHDK while CDR2 is SYGVNS. From the cysteine up to the phenylalanine, the CDR3 has a length of 16 residues. Just CDR3 DNA is preserved here, 48 bases in frame from base 1. TCRbeta CDR3 regions were amplified from genomic DNA using the immunoSEQ Assay, a bias-controlled multiplex PCR. As for the original processing: The number of nucleated cells in each sample was estimated by amplification of reference gene primers within the assay. To quantify the absolute abundance of each unique TCRbeta CDR3 rearrangement, sequence reads were collapsed and filtered. Productive Simpson clonality was computed per sample as the square root of Simpson's diversity index over productive rearrangements. TCRdb re-hosts the immuneACCESS table, in-frame sequences only. Its copies lack some clones; in the studies checked, an unresolved V gene accounts for under half of them, and the cause for the rest is not known. V and J calls and clone size are as listed in that table; D and trimming were resolved from the DNA. Counted in this sample were around 180,000 clones; approximately 90% of them appeared once. Around a quarter of the sample goes to the ten largest clones.

The collaborating institutions used their own protocols to collect whole blood in K2EDTA tubes. For TCRbeta analysis, collaborators shipped samples as frozen whole blood, isolated PBMCs, or DNA extracted from either of those sample types. This TCR came from a man aged 60 to 75 with acute or convalescent COVID-19. The rearrangement combines TRBV25-1 with TRBJ2-5; 11 bases in the middle match TRBD2. The specimen was peripheral blood. The DNA sequence reads TGTGCCAGCAGTGAGTGGACTAGCGGGTACCAAGAGACCCAGTACTTC. Its amino acids are CASSEWTSGYQETQYF.